The 10 T cell receptor beta chains listed next were all sequenced from one sample in a study of blood T cell repertoires in COVID-19. Generated by immunoSEQ multiplex PCR, the TCRdb table keeps only in-frame clones and is missing some. The table includes 200,000 to 300,000 clones, 65% to 85% detected once. The sample consisted of peripheral blood. The source is a woman over 75 with acute or convalescent COVID-19.

The chain recombines TRBV28 with TRBJ2-5; TRBD1 agrees at 7 bases. The germline gives CDR1 MDHEN, CDR2 SYDVKM. This CDR3 has 15 amino acids. Trimming removed 5 bases from V and 1 base from J; junction bases left unmatched: 7. CDR3 sequence reads: CASSPLTGLQETQYF. The CDR3, as DNA: TGTGCCAGCAGTCCCTTGACAGGGCTCCAAGAGACCCAGTACTTC.

The chain uses TRBV12-3 or TRBV12-4 and TRBJ1-1, with D uncertain. The V gene lost 6 bases and the J gene lost 5 bases, with 13 bases spanning the gap. The CDR3 length is 13 residues. The CDR3 protein is CASSRRRGTEAFF. CDR3 sequence (DNA): TGTGCCAGCAGCCGGAGGCGAGGGACTGAAGCTTTCTTT.

This chain connects TRBV3-1 (or the pseudogene TRBV3-2) to TRBJ1-3, with 9 bases that match TRBD1. CDR1 and CDR2 (germline): LGHDT, YNNKEL (reference sequence). V shed 2 bases and J 0 bases; nucleotides not matched to a gene: 5. This CDR3 region has 17 residues. The CDR3 DNA is TGTGCCAGCAGCCAAACGGACAGGGGAAGCTCTGGAAACACCATATATTTT. This gives the protein CASSQTDRGSSGNTIYF.

The CDR3 loop is CASSPFRGEGQPQHF. As DNA, the CDR3 is TGTGCCAGTAGTCCCTTTCGCGGAGAGGGACAGCCCCAGCATTTT. This sequence joins TRBV19 and TRBJ1-5; unclear D gene. V lost 5 bases, J lost 7 bases, and 18 bases lay in between. This CDR3 is built from 15 residues. Germline assignment: CDR1 LNHDA and CDR2 SQIVND (reference sequence). Full variable domain (missing parts from reference TRBV19 and TRBJ1-5): DGGITQSPKYLFRKEGQNVTLSCEQNLNHDAMYWYRQDPGQGLRLIYYSQIVNDFQKGDIAEGYSVSREKKESFPLTVTSAQKNPTAFYLCASSPFRGEGQPQHFGDGTRLSIL.

The chain is built from TRBV7-9 and TRBJ2-5; TRBD1 aligns across 7 bases. The CDR3 sequence is 14 residues long. Unmatched junction bases numbered 9, after V lost 3 bases and J lost 8 bases. Per the germline V gene, CDR1 is SEHNR and CDR2 is FQNEAQ (reference sequence). The CDR3 loop is CASSFGPQGRTQYF. The DNA for the CDR3 is TGTGCCAGCAGCTTTGGACCACAGGGGCGAACCCAGTACTTC.

The chain has TRBV9 and TRBJ1-5, with TRBD1 identical over 7 bases. Germline CDR1 SGDLS, CDR2 YYNGEE. Trimming cost V 3 bases and J 2 bases; bases outside gene matches: 2. The CDR3 loop spans 14 amino acids. The CDR3 DNA reads as TGTGCCAGCAGCGCCGGGACAGGCAATCAGCCCCAGCATTTT. Protein sequence: CASSAGTGNQPQHF.

The rearrangement uses TRBV5-1 and TRBJ2-5; 11 bases agree with TRBD1. Germline CDR1 is SGHRS and CDR2 is YFSETQ. The CDR3 has 14 amino acids. Trimming at V came to 4 bases and at J to 2 bases, leaving 1 base not matched to a gene. CDR3 amino acids: CASSRDRGQETQYF. In DNA form, the CDR3 reads TGCGCCAGCAGCCGGGACAGGGGGCAAGAGACCCAGTACTTC.

This sequence joins TRBV2 and TRBJ1-3; 7 bases match TRBD1. The germline V gene has CDR1 SNHLY and CDR2 FYNNEI. This CDR3 has 14 amino acids. Trimming removed 6 bases from V and 4 bases from J; junction bases left unmatched: 6. The CDR3 DNA follows: TGTGCCAGCAGCGACAGGGTTGCGGGAAACACCATATATTTT. Amino acids: CASSDRVAGNTIYF.

Concerning this clone itself: Other DNA variants within this sample encode the same CDR3. The chain carries TRBV3-1 (or the pseudogene TRBV3-2) and TRBJ2-3, with D tentatively TRBD2 (6 bases). The germline V gene encodes CDR1 LGHDT and CDR2 YNNKEL (reference sequence). Trimming shortened V by 1 base and J by 0 bases, and 8 bases separated the two germline ends. This CDR3 contains 15 residues. In nucleotides, the CDR3 is TGTGCCAGCAGCCAAGCAGGAGGGAGCACAGATACGCAGTATTTT. As protein: CASSQAGGSTDTQYF.

V usage is TRBV4-2 and J usage is TRBJ1-1; 9 bases are a match to TRBD1. Germline V gene data show CDR1 as LGHNA and CDR2 as YNFKEQ. Germline trimming cut 7 bases from V and 0 bases from J; bases unmatched to any gene: 6. The length of the CDR3 is 15 residues. In DNA, the CDR3 is TGTGCCAGCAACCGGGACAGGGCCATGAACACTGAAGCTTTCTTT. Translating gives CASNRDRAMNTEAFF.